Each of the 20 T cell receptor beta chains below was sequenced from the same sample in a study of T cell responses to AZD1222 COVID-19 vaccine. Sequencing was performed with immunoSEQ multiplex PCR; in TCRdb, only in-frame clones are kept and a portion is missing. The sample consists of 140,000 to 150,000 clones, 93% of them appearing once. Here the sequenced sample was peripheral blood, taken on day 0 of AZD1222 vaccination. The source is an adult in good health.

CDR3 loop: CAWRYTRGGPQHF. CDR3 sequence (DNA): TGTGCCTGGAGGTACACTCGGGGAGGGCCCCAGCATTTT. This chain connects TRBV30 to TRBJ1-5; D is undetermined. This CDR3 is 13 amino acids long. In germline, CDR1 is GTSNPN, CDR2 SVGIG (reference sequence). V lost 3 bases and J lost 9, with 15 bases in between.

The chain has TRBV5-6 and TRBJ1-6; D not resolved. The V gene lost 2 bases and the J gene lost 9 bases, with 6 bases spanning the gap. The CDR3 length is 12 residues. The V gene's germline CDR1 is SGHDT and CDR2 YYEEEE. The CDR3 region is CASSLTSSPLHF. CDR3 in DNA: TGTGCCAGCAGCTTAACCTCTTCACCCCTCCACTTT.

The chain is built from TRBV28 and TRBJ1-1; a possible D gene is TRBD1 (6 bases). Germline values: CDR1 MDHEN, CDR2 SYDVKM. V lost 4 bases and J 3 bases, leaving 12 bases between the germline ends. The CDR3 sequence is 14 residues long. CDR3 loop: CASSYPGVDTEAFF. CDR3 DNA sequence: TGTGCCAGCAGTTACCCAGGGGTGGACACTGAAGCTTTCTTT.

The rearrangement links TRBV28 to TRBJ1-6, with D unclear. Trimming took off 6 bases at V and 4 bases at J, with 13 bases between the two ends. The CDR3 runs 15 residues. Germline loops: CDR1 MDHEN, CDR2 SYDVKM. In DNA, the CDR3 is TGTGCCAGCAGCACACCCGGACTGTATAATTCACCCCTCCACTTT. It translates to CASSTPGLYNSPLHF.

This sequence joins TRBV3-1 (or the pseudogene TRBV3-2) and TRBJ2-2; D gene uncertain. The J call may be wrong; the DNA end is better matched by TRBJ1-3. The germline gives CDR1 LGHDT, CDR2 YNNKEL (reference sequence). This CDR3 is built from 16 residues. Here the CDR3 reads CASSQDLGFAGNTIYF. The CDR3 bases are TGTGCCAGCAGCCAAGATCTGGGGTTTGCTGGAAACACCATATATTTT.

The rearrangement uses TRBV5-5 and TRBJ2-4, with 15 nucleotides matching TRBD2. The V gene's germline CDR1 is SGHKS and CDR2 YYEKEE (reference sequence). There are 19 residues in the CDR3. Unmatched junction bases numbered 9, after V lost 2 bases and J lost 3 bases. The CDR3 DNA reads TGTGCCAGCAGCTTCGGACTAGCGGGAGGGCGGGTAGGCAAAAACATTCAGTACTTC. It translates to CASSFGLAGGRVGKNIQYF.

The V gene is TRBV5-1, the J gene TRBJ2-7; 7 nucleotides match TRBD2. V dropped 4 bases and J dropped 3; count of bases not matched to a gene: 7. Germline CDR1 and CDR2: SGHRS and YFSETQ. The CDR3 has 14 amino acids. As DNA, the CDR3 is TGCGCCAGCAGCCCTTCTAGCGGAAACTACGAGCAGTACTTC. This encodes CASSPSSGNYEQYF. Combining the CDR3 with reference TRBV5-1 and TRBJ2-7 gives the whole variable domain KAGVTQTPRYLIKTRGQQVTLSCSPISGHRSVSWYQQTPGQGLQFLFEYFSETQRNKGNFPGRFSGRQFSNSRSEMNVSTLELGDSALYLCASSPSSGNYEQYFGPGTRLTVT.

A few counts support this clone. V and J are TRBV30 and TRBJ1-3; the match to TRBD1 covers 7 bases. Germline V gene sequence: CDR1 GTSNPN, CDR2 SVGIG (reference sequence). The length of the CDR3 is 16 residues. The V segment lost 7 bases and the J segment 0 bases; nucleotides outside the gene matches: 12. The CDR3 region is CALKRDRSSSGNTIYF. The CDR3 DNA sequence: TGTGCCTTAAAGCGGGACAGATCGAGCTCTGGAAACACCATATATTTT. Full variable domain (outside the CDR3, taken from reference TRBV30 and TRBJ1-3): SQTIHQWPATLVQPVGSPLSLECTVEGTSNPNLYWYRQAAGRGLQLLFYSVGIGQISSEVPQNLSASRPQDRQFILSSKKLLLSDSGFYLCALKRDRSSSGNTIYFGEGSWLTVV.

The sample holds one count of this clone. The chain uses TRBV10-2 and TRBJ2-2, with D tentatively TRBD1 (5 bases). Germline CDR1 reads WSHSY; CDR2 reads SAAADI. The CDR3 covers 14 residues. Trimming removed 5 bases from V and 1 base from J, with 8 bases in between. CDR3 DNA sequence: TGCGCCAGCAGTCCGACAGTGAACACCGGGGAGCTGTTTTTT. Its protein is CASSPTVNTGELFF.

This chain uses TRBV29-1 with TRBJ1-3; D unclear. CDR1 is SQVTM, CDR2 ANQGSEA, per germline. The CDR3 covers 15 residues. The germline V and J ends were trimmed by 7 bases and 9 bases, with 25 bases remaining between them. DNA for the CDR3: TGCAGCGCCCTTCTGGGGTTCGGCCAGGCGGGCACCATATATTTT. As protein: CSALLGFGQAGTIYF.

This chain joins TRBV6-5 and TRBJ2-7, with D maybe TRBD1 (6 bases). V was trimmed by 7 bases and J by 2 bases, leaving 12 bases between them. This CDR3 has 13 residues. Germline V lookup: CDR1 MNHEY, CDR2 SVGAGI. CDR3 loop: CASTGTGTYEQYF. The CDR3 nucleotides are TGTGCCAGCACGGGAACAGGGACCTACGAGCAGTACTTC.

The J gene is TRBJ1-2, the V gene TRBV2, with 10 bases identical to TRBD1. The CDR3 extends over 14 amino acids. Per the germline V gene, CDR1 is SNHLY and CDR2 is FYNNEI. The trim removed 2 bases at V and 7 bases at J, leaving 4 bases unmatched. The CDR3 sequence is CASSERQGAGGYTF. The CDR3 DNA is TGTGCCAGCAGTGAAAGACAGGGGGCGGGTGGCTACACCTTC. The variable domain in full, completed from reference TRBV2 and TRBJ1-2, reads EPEVTQTPSHQVTQMGQEVILRCVPISNHLYFYWYRQILGQKVEFLVSFYNNEISEKSEIFDDQFSVERPDGSNFTLKIRSTKLEDSAMYFCASSERQGAGGYTFGSGTRLTVV.

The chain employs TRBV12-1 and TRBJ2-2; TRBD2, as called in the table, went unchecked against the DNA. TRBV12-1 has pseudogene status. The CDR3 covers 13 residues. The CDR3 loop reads CAFSLLNTGELFF. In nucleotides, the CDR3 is TGTGCCTTCTCCCTTCTCAACACCGGGGAGCTGTTTTTT.

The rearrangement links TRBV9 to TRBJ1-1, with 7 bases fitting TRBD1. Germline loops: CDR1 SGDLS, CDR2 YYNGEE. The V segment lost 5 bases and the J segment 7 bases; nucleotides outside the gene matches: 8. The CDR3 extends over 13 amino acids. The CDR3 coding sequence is TGTGCCAGCAGAGCTACAGGGGCGGGTGAAGCTTTCTTT. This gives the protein CASRATGAGEAFF.

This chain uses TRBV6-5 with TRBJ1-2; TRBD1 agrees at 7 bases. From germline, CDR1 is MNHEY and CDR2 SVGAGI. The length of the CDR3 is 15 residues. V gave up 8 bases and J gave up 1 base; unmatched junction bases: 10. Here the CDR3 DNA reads TGTGCCAGCTCCCTCGACAGGGACTTTAACTATGGCTACACCTTC. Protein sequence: CASSLDRDFNYGYTF.

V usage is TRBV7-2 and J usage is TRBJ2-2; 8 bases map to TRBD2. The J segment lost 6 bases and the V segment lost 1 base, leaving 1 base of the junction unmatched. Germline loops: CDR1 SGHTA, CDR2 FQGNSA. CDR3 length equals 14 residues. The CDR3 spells CASSLGTSPGELFF. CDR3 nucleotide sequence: TGTGCCAGCAGCTTAGGGACTAGCCCCGGGGAGCTGTTTTTT. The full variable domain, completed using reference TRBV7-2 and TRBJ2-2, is GAGVSQSPSNKVTEKGKDVELRCDPISGHTALYWYRQSLGQGLEFLIYFQGNSAPDKSGLPSDRFSAERTGGSVSTLTIQRTQQEDSAVYLCASSLGTSPGELFFGEGSRLTVL.

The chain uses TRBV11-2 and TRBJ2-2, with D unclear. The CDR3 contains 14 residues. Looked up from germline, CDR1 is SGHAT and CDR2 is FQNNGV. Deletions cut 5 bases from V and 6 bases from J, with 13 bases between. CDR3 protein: CASSQLGSAGELFF. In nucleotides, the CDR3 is TGTGCCAGCAGCCAGTTGGGGTCTGCCGGGGAGCTGTTTTTT. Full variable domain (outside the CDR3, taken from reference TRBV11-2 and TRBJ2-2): EAGVAQSPRYKIIEKRQSVAFWCNPISGHATLYWYQQILGQGPKLLIQFQNNGVVDDSQLPKDRFSAERLKGVDSTLKIQPAKLEDSAVYLCASSQLGSAGELFFGEGSRLTVL.

Here the CDR3 reads CSAREAYEQYF. As DNA, the CDR3 is TGCAGTGCTAGGGAGGCCTACGAGCAGTACTTC. The rearrangement joins TRBV20-1 to TRBJ2-7, with D tentatively TRBD2 (5 bases). Germline CDR1 and CDR2: DFQATT and SNEGSKA (reference sequence). The CDR3 has 11 residues. Trimming stripped 3 bases from V and 2 bases from J, with 5 bases between.

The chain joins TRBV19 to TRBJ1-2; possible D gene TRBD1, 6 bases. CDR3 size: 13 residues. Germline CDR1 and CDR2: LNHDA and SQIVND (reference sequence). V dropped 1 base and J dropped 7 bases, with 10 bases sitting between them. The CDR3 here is CASSIAGARGYTF. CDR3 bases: TGTGCCAGTAGTATAGCAGGGGCGCGTGGCTACACCTTC.

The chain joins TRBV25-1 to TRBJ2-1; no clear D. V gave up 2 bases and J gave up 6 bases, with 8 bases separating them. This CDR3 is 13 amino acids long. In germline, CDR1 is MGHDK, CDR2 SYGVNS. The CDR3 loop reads CASSEKRFNEQFF. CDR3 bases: TGTGCCAGCAGTGAAAAACGGTTCAATGAGCAGTTCTTC. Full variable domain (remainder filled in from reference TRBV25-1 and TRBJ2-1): EADIYQTPRYLVIGTGKKITLECSQTMGHDKMYWYQQDPGMELHLIHYSYGVNSTEKGDLSSESTVSRIRTEHFPLTLESARPSHTSQYLCASSEKRFNEQFFGPGTRLTVL.